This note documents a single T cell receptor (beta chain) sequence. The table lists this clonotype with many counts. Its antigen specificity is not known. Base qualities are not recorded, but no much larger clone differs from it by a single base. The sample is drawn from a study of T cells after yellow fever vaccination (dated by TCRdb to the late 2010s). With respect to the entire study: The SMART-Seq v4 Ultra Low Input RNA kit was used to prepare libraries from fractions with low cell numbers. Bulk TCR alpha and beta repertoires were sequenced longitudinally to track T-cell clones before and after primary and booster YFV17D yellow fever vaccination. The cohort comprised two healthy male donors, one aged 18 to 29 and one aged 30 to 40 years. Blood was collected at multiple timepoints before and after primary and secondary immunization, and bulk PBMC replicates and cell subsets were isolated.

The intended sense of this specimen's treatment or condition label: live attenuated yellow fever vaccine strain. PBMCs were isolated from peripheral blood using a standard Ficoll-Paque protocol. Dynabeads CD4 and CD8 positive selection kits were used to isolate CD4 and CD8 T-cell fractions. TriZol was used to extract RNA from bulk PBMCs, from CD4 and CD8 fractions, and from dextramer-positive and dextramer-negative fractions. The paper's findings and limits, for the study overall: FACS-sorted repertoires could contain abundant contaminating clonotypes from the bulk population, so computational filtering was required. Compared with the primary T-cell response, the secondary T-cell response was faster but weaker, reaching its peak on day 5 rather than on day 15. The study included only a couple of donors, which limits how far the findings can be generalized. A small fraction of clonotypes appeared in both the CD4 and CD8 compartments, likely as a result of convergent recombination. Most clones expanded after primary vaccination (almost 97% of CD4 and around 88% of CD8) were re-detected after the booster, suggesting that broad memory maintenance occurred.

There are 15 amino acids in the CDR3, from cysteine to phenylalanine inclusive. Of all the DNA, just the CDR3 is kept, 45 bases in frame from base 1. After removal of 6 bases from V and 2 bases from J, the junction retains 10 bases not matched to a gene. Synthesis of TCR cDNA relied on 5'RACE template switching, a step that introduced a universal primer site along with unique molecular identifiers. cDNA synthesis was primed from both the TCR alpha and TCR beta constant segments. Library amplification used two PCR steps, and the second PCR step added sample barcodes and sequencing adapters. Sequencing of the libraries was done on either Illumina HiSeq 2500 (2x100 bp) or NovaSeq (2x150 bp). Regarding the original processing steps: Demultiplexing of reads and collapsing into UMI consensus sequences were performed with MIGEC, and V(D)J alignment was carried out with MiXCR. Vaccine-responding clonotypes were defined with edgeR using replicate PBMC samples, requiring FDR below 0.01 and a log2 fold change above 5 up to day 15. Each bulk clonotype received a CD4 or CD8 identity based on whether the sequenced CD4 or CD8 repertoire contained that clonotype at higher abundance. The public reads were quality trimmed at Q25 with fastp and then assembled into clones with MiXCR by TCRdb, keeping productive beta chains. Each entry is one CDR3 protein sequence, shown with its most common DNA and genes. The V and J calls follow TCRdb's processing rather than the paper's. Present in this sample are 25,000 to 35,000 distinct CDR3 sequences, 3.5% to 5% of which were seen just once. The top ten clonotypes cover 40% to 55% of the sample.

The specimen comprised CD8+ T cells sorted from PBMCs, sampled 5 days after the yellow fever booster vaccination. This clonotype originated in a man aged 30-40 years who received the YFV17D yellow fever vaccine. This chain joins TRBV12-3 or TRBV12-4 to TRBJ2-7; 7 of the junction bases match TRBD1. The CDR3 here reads CASRDLGDRAYEQYF. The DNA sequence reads TGTGCCAGCAGGGACCTGGGAGACAGGGCCTACGAGCAGTACTTC.